One sample yielded the 27 T cell receptor beta chains listed below, sequenced in a study of T cell changes during pregnancy in multiple sclerosis. Method: immunoSEQ multiplex PCR; TCRdb's copy keeps in-frame clones and lacks some. Of roughly 40,000 clones listed, roughly nine tenths were seen once; the top ten hold under 10%. The material was CD8+ T cells from peripheral blood mononuclear cells, obtained before pregnancy. These receptor sequences come from a female donor with multiple sclerosis, enrolled in a pregnancy study.

J is TRBJ2-1 and V is TRBV15; D not resolved. In germline, CDR1 is LNHNV, CDR2 YYDKDF (reference sequence). This CDR3 spans 14 amino acids. Trimming shortened V by 5 bases and J by 7 bases, and 15 bases separated the two germline ends. CDR3 sequence: CATSSRAVGNEQFF. CDR3 sequence (DNA): TGTGCCACCAGCTCCCGTGCGGTTGGGAATGAGCAGTTCTTC.

V usage is TRBV6-5 and J usage is TRBJ2-7; TRBD1 matches at 10 bases. Germline V gives CDR1 MNHEY, CDR2 SVGAGI. V was clipped by 8 bases and J by 4 bases; unmatched bases: 8. This CDR3 comprises 14 residues. The CDR3 spells CASRVWDRGYEQYF. For the CDR3, the DNA is TGTGCCAGCCGCGTCTGGGACAGGGGATACGAGCAGTACTTC.

The rearrangement uses TRBV14 and TRBJ2-1; 8 bases map to TRBD2. V trimming: 0 bases; J trimming: 6 bases; junction bases outside the gene matches: 10. The germline gives CDR1 SGHDN, CDR2 FVKESK. This CDR3 has 17 amino acids. The CDR3 region has the DNA TGTGCCAGCAGCCAAGATGCGTTGGCGACTAGCGCCAATGAGCAGTTCTTC. Translation gives CASSQDALATSANEQFF.

The rearrangement joins TRBV27 to TRBJ2-7, with TRBD2 matching over 9 bases. The CDR3 spans 16 residues. V gave up 7 bases and J gave up 1 base; unmatched junction bases: 11. Germline V gene sequence: CDR1 MNHEY, CDR2 SMNVEV (reference sequence). CDR3: CASKLAGVPFSYEQYF. As DNA, the CDR3 is TGTGCCAGCAAGTTAGCGGGAGTTCCCTTTTCCTACGAGCAGTACTTC.

The gene calls are TRBV6-6 and TRBJ2-1, with 7 bases aligning to TRBD1. CDR3 size: 14 residues. Germline CDR1 is MNHNY and CDR2 is SVGAGI (reference sequence). Trimming cost V 8 bases and J 6 bases; bases outside gene matches: 10. The CDR3 spells CASGKGPGGNEQFF. CDR3 DNA sequence: TGTGCCAGCGGTAAGGGTCCAGGGGGCAATGAGCAGTTCTTC.

This clone was seen a handful of times. V usage is TRBV15 and J usage is TRBJ1-1; 8 positions match TRBD1. Germline V CDR1 and CDR2: LNHNV, YYDKDF (reference sequence). J gave up 0 bases and V 4 bases, and 4 bases lay outside the gene matches. The CDR3 extends over 15 amino acids. DNA for the CDR3: TGTGCCACCAGCACCCTGACAGGGGTGAACACTGAAGCTTTCTTT. Its protein product is CATSTLTGVNTEAFF.

The V gene is TRBV4-1, the J gene TRBJ2-1; D is unresolved. Germline CDR1 and CDR2: MGHRA and YSYEKL. Trimming took off 4 bases at V and 8 bases at J, with 12 bases between the two ends. The CDR3 is 13 residues long. The CDR3 loop reads CASSLVASDEQFF. The CDR3 DNA is TGCGCCAGCAGCCTCGTTGCCAGCGATGAGCAGTTCTTC.

The chain has TRBV4-1 and TRBJ2-7; the D gene is possibly TRBD2 (5 bases). Germline V CDR1 and CDR2: MGHRA, YSYEKL. V was shortened by 1 base and J by 1 base, with 11 bases between the two germline ends. The CDR3 loop spans 15 amino acids. CDR3 sequence reads: CASSQVAGGSYEQYF. In DNA form, the CDR3 reads TGCGCCAGCAGCCAAGTTGCAGGAGGTTCCTACGAGCAGTACTTC.

This clone was found once. CDR3 nucleotide sequence: TGTGCCAGCGAACCGGGAGGGGCCACTGAAGCTTTCTTT. This gives the protein CASEPGGATEAFF. J is TRBJ1-1 and V is TRBV2, with D perhaps TRBD1 (5 bases). The V gene lost 8 bases and the J gene lost 4 bases, with 14 bases spanning the gap. The CDR3 contains 13 residues. CDR1 and CDR2 from the germline V gene are SNHLY and FYNNEI.

This rearrangement joins TRBV27 to TRBJ2-3, with D maybe TRBD2 (6 bases). V lost 2 bases, J lost 6 bases, and 9 bases lay in between. Germline assignment: CDR1 MNHEY and CDR2 SMNVEV (reference sequence). The CDR3 has 13 amino acids. The DNA for the CDR3 is TGTGCCAGCAGTTTAGCGGGGATTGATACGCAGTATTTT. Protein product: CASSLAGIDTQYF.

This chain joins TRBV18 and TRBJ2-7; 8 bases agree with TRBD1. The germline V gene encodes CDR1 KGHSH and CDR2 LQKENI. V lost 3 bases, J lost 3 bases, and 4 bases stayed unmatched. CDR3 length: 14 amino acids. Here the CDR3 reads CASSPEDRVYEQYF. CDR3 nucleotides: TGTGCCAGCTCACCTGAGGACAGGGTCTACGAGCAGTACTTC.

J is TRBJ1-1 and V is TRBV6-5; TRBD1 agrees at 7 bases. Germline-derived CDR1 and CDR2 are MNHEY and SVGAGI. Trimming at V came to 3 bases and at J to 1 base, leaving 5 bases not matched to a gene. CDR3 length: 15 amino acids. CDR3 region: CASSYLGQTNTEAFF. As DNA, the CDR3 is TGTGCCAGCAGTTATCTGGGACAGACGAACACTGAAGCTTTCTTT.

The chain combines TRBV7-9 with TRBJ2-7; perhaps TRBD1 as D (6 bases). V lost 4 bases and J lost 2, with 15 bases in between. The germline CDR1 and CDR2 sequences are SEHNR and FQNEAQ (reference sequence). This CDR3 spans 15 amino acids. This chain's CDR3 is CASSSGAEVTYEQYF. In nucleotides, the CDR3 is TGTGCCAGCAGCTCAGGGGCAGAAGTAACCTACGAGCAGTACTTC. The variable domain in full, with the rest retrieved from reference TRBV7-9 and TRBJ2-7, is DTGVSQNPRHKITKRGQNVTFRCDPISEHNRLYWYRQTLGQGPEFLTYFQNEAQLEKSRLLSDRFSAERPKGSFSTLEIQRTEQGDSAMYLCASSSGAEVTYEQYFGPGTRLTVT.

V gene TRBV27 combines with J gene TRBJ1-2, with D maybe TRBD1 (6 bases). V was trimmed by 6 bases and J by 0 bases, leaving 14 bases between them. This CDR3 is 15 amino acids long. The germline gives CDR1 MNHEY, CDR2 SMNVEV (reference sequence). The CDR3 here is CASRPEPGANYGYTF. CDR3 DNA: TGTGCCAGCAGGCCAGAACCAGGGGCTAACTATGGCTACACCTTC.

This chain uses TRBV5-1 with TRBJ2-1; TRBD1 is a possible D gene (6 bases). The germline gives CDR1 SGHRS, CDR2 YFSETQ. V lost 0 bases and J lost 2, with 9 bases in between. This CDR3 contains 15 residues. CDR3 bases: TGCGCCAGCAGCTTGGACAGGGTCGCCTACAATGAGCAGTTCTTC. Residues: CASSLDRVAYNEQFF. The full variable domain, in which reference TRBV5-1 and TRBJ2-1 provide the parts outside the CDR3, is KAGVTQTPRYLIKTRGQQVTLSCSPISGHRSVSWYQQTPGQGLQFLFEYFSETQRNKGNFPGRFSGRQFSNSRSEMNVSTLELGDSALYLCASSLDRVAYNEQFFGPGTRLTVL.

The chain uses TRBV6-1 and TRBJ1-5, with D perhaps TRBD1 (6 bases). Germline V CDR1 and CDR2: MNHNS, SASEGT. The ends were cut back, 4 bases at V and 0 bases at J, with 16 bases in the middle. This CDR3 spans 17 amino acids. The CDR3 reads CASSAFSRGYSNQPQHF. The CDR3 coding sequence is TGTGCCAGCAGTGCCTTTTCAAGGGGGTATAGCAATCAGCCCCAGCATTTT.

This chain uses TRBV28 with TRBJ2-2; possibly TRBD2 for D (5 bases). Looked up from germline, CDR1 is MDHEN and CDR2 is SYDVKM. There are 16 residues in the CDR3. V lost 7 bases, J lost 4 bases, and 19 bases lay in between. The CDR3: CASMFQHVAGTGELFF. The CDR3 DNA follows: TGTGCCAGCATGTTCCAACACGTTGCGGGCACCGGGGAGCTGTTTTTT. Complete variable domain (other parts from reference TRBV28 and TRBJ2-2): DVKVTQSSRYLVKRTGEKVFLECVQDMDHENMFWYRQDPGLGLRLIYFSYDVKMKEKGDIPEGYSVSREKKERFSLILESASTNQTSMYLCASMFQHVAGTGELFFGEGSRLTVL.

The V and J genes are TRBV28 and TRBJ2-7, with 12 bases matching TRBD2. Germline lookup yields CDR1 MDHEN and CDR2 SYDVKM. The CDR3 consists of 16 residues. Losses at the gene ends were 5 bases for V and 4 bases for J; bases not matched to a gene: 9. The CDR3 protein is CASSPQTSGRLYEQYF. CDR3 DNA: TGTGCCAGCAGTCCCCAGACTAGCGGGAGACTTTACGAGCAGTACTTC. Complete variable domain (other parts from reference TRBV28 and TRBJ2-7): DVKVTQSSRYLVKRTGEKVFLECVQDMDHENMFWYRQDPGLGLRLIYFSYDVKMKEKGDIPEGYSVSREKKERFSLILESASTNQTSMYLCASSPQTSGRLYEQYFGPGTRLTVT.

The V call is TRBV28, the J call TRBJ1-1; the D gene is possibly TRBD1 (6 bases). This CDR3 contains 14 residues. V lost 5 bases, J lost 3 bases, and 13 bases lay in between. CDR1 is MDHEN, CDR2 SYDVKM, per germline. The chain's CDR3 is CASSPRGGYTEAFF. CDR3 sequence (DNA): TGTGCCAGCAGTCCTCGTGGGGGCTACACTGAAGCTTTCTTT.

The chain employs TRBV6-6 and TRBJ2-1, with 9 nucleotides matching TRBD1. The CDR3 has 16 amino acids. The trim removed 7 bases at V and 12 bases at J, leaving 19 bases unmatched. Germline V lookup: CDR1 MNHNY, CDR2 SVGAGI (reference sequence). The CDR3 loop is CASTHILRQGVFGQFF. For the CDR3, the DNA is TGTGCCAGCACGCATATCCTCCGACAGGGGGTTTTCGGGCAGTTCTTC.

V is TRBV19 and J is TRBJ2-7; the match to TRBD1 covers 9 bases. The CDR3 is 13 amino acids. Germline V CDR1 and CDR2: LNHDA, SQIVND (reference sequence). J gave up 5 bases and V 9 bases, and 8 bases lay outside the gene matches. The CDR3 protein is CASSDRGMDEQYF. The DNA for the CDR3 is TGTGCCAGCTCGGACAGGGGCATGGACGAGCAGTACTTC.

This clone was counted between two and nine times. The chain employs TRBV6-5 and TRBJ2-1, with D possibly TRBD1 on 5 matching bases. Germline assignment: CDR1 MNHEY and CDR2 SVGAGI. Trimming removed 4 bases at V and 4 bases at J, with 14 bases between. This CDR3 has 15 amino acids. The CDR3 DNA is TGTGCCAGCAGTTCCTCATATCAGGGTTACAATGAGCAGTTCTTC. This translates into CASSSSYQGYNEQFF.

V and J are TRBV21-1 and TRBJ2-7; TRBD2, the D gene given by the table, was not confirmed from the DNA. TRBV21-1 counts as a pseudogene. The CDR3 length is 16 residues. The CDR3 here is CASSNPRTSGSSEQYF. CDR3 bases: TGTGCCAGCAGCAACCCCCGGACTAGCGGGAGTTCCGAGCAGTACTTC.

V and J are TRBV18 and TRBJ2-2; 12 nucleotides agree with TRBD2. This CDR3 contains 16 residues. Per the germline V gene, CDR1 is KGHSH and CDR2 is LQKENI. V lost 3 bases, J lost 3 bases, and 2 bases stayed unmatched. CDR3 sequence: CASSPRLAGDTGELFF. The CDR3 DNA is TGTGCCAGCTCACCTCGACTAGCGGGAGACACCGGGGAGCTGTTTTTT.

J is TRBJ2-1 and V is TRBV11-1; perhaps TRBD2 as D (5 bases). The CDR3 totals 14 residues. With 4 bases removed from V and 4 bases from J, the gap between germline ends came to 11 bases. Germline loops: CDR1 SGHAT, CDR2 FQDESV (reference sequence). CDR3 DNA: TGTGCCAGCAGCTCGAGCGGAGAATACAATGAGCAGTTCTTC. The encoded protein is CASSSSGEYNEQFF.

The J gene is TRBJ2-7, the V gene TRBV27; D perhaps matches TRBD1 (6 bases). The CDR3 is 14 amino acids. Germline-derived CDR1 and CDR2 are MNHEY and SMNVEV (reference sequence). V lost 2 bases and J 3 bases, leaving 11 bases between the germline ends. CDR3 protein: CASSLTGIGYEQYF. CDR3 nucleotides: TGTGCCAGCAGTTTAACAGGGATAGGCTACGAGCAGTACTTC.

CDR3 region: CATALFFADNEQFF. The CDR3 DNA reads as TGTGCCACCGCTCTGTTCTTCGCGGACAATGAGCAGTTCTTC. V usage is TRBV15 and J usage is TRBJ2-1; D gene unclear. Germline V gene lookup returns CDR1 LNHNV and CDR2 YYDKDF (reference sequence). V shed 8 bases and J shed 5 bases, with 16 bases lying between them. CDR3 length equals 14 residues.